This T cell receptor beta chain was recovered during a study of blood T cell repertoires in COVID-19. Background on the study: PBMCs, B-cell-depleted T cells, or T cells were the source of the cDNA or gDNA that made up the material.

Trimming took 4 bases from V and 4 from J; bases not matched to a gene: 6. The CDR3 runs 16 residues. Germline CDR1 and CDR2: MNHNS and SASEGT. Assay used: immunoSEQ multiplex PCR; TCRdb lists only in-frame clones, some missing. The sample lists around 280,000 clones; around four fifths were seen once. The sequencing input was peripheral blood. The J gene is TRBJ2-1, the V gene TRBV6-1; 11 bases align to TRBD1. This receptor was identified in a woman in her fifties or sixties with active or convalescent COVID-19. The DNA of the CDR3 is TGTGCCAGCAGTGGAAGGACAGGGGGCCCTTACAATGAGCAGTTCTTC. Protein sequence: CASSGRTGGPYNEQFF.